The present entry profiles one TCR beta chain with its context. The data are from a study of cytomegalovirus exposure and HLA in healthy donors. Clones were read by immunoSEQ multiplex PCR, and TCRdb kept only the in-frame ones, dropping some. The sample lists about 240,000 clones; approximately 84% were seen once. This CDR3 region has 14 residues. Trimming removed 0 bases from V and 5 bases from J, with 11 bases in between. Germline V gene lookup returns CDR1 SGHNT and CDR2 YYREEE (reference sequence). The sequenced sample was PBMCs. This chain connects TRBV5-4 to TRBJ1-1; a possible D gene is TRBD1 (6 bases). This sequence originates from a woman between 25 and 40 years old in good health and CMV-seropositive. CDR3 protein: CASSLGGRETEAFF. The CDR3 DNA reads as TGTGCCAGCAGCTTGGGGGGGCGAGAAACTGAAGCTTTCTTT.